Listed below are T cell receptor beta chains from one sample, sequenced in a study of blood T cell repertoires in COVID-19. The repertoire was sequenced with immunoSEQ multiplex PCR; TCRdb's copy has only in-frame clones and lacks some. The repertoire holds 40,000 or so clones, with about 90% as singletons. Sample: peripheral blood. Receptors originate from a man between 45 and 60 years old with active COVID-19. CDR3s include the opening cysteine and the closing phenylalanine or tryptophan. D genes are given only for firm matches. The size field is filled for only some rows; it gives once, few, many or a size class.

-	TRBV7-8	TRBJ2-2	TRBD1	CASSLWTGRNTGELFF	TGTGCCAGCAGCTTGTGGACAGGGCGGAACACCGGGGAGCTGTTTTTT
-	TRBV6-4	TRBJ2-2	TRBD1	CASSDDPGQGSGELFF	TGTGCCAGCAGTGACGACCCGGGACAGGGGTCCGGGGAGCTGTTTTTT
-	TRBV7-2	TRBJ2-7	-	CASSVGQSSSEQYF	TGTGCCAGCAGCGTGGGGCAGTCTTCTAGCGAGCAGTACTTC
-	TRBV4-2	TRBJ2-3	TRBD2	CASSPLAGGPDTQYF	TGTGCCAGCAGCCCGCTAGCGGGGGGCCCAGATACGCAGTATTTT
-	TRBV4-1	TRBJ2-1	-	CASSQEGLLYNEQFF	TGCGCCAGCAGCCAAGAGGGGCTACTGTACAATGAGCAGTTCTTC
-	TRBV7-8	TRBJ1-5	TRBD1	CASSPLRTGRNQPQHF	TGTGCCAGCAGCCCCCTGAGGACAGGGCGAAATCAGCCCCAGCATTTT
-	TRBV9	TRBJ1-2	-	CASSVGDEVYGYTF	TGTGCCAGCAGCGTAGGAGATGAGGTCTATGGCTACACCTTC
-	TRBV2	TRBJ2-1	-	CASGGKYNEQFF	TGTGCCAGCGGGGGGAAATACAATGAGCAGTTCTTC
-	TRBV14	TRBJ1-2	-	CASSPVGEGLRVPGGYTF	TGTGCCAGCAGCCCGGTAGGGGAGGGTCTTCGGGTACCCGGTGGCTACACCTTC
-	TRBV29-1	TRBJ2-1	TRBD2	CSVEKLAGSYNEQFF	TGCAGCGTTGAAAAACTAGCGGGTTCCTACAATGAGCAGTTCTTC
few	TRBV24-1	TRBJ2-3	TRBD2	CATAGGTDTQYF	TGTGCCACAGCGGGGGGCACAGATACGCAGTATTTT
medium-sized	TRBV4-1	TRBJ1-5	-	CASSHPQEGQPQHF	TGCGCCAGCAGCCACCCACAGGAAGGTCAGCCCCAGCATTTT
-	TRBV3-1/TRBV3-2	TRBJ2-2	-	CASSPGELFF	TGTGCCAGCAGCCCAGGGGAGCTGTTTTTT
-	TRBV27	TRBJ2-7	-	CASSLLGSRAYEQYF	TGTGCCAGCAGTTTACTAGGATCCCGAGCCTACGAGCAGTACTTC
-	TRBV7-2	TRBJ2-3	TRBD2	CASSLNGRGGRDTQYF	TGTGCCAGCAGCTTAAACGGTCGGGGGGGCCGAGATACGCAGTATTTT
few	TRBV6-1	TRBJ2-1	TRBD2	CASSESGGAFNEQFF	TGTGCCAGCAGTGAAAGCGGGGGGGCGTTTAATGAGCAGTTCTTC
-	TRBV12-3/TRBV12-4	TRBJ2-7	TRBD1	CASSHRGEQYF	TGTGCCAGCAGCCACAGGGGCGAGCAGTACTTC
-	TRBV9	TRBJ2-1	-	CASSEGHEQFF	TGTGCCAGCAGCGAGGGGCATGAGCAGTTCTTC
-	TRBV27	TRBJ1-1	-	CATAVWGDGSEAFF	TGTGCCACGGCCGTTTGGGGGGATGGCTCTGAAGCTTTCTTT
-	TRBV5-1	TRBJ2-1	TRBD2	CASSATSGGTYNEQFF	TGCGCCAGCAGCGCGACTAGCGGGGGGACCTACAATGAGCAGTTCTTC
-	TRBV7-8	TRBJ1-1	-	CASSVRGLEAFF	TGTGCCAGCAGCGTCCGGGGGTTGGAAGCTTTCTTT
-	TRBV19	TRBJ2-3	TRBD2	CASSIAGGRADTQYF	TGTGCCAGTAGTATCGCGGGAGGGCGCGCAGATACGCAGTATTTT
-	TRBV9	TRBJ1-3	-	CASSVTPGYSGNTIYF	TGTGCCAGCAGCGTTACCCCCGGTTACTCTGGAAACACCATATATTTT
-	TRBV6-4	TRBJ2-3	-	CASGGGEPTDTQYF	TGTGCCAGCGGAGGGGGGGAACCCACAGATACGCAGTATTTT
once	TRBV2	TRBJ1-1	TRBD1	CASKQGFMNTEAFF	TGTGCCAGCAAACAGGGGTTCATGAACACTGAAGCTTTCTTT
-	TRBV2	TRBJ1-5	-	CASNGREGQPQHF	TGTGCCAGCAACGGCAGGGAGGGTCAGCCCCAGCATTTT
once	TRBV15	TRBJ1-6	-	CATSRDQGYSPLHF	TGTGCCACCAGCAGAGATCAGGGTTACTCACCCCTCCACTTT
-	TRBV10-3	TRBJ1-4	TRBD1	CAISGTGTGNEKLFF	TGTGCCATCAGTGGGACCGGGACAGGGAATGAAAAACTGTTTTTT
-	TRBV5-4	TRBJ1-2	TRBD1	CASSSYRQGRNYGYTF	TGTGCCAGCAGCTCATACCGACAGGGGAGGAACTATGGCTACACCTTC
-	TRBV6-4	TRBJ2-3	TRBD2	CASSDSGGGTDTQYF	TGTGCCAGCAGTGACTCCGGGGGGGGGACAGATACGCAGTATTTT
-	TRBV6-5	TRBJ2-1	-	CASSYSIGRGPSEQFF	TGTGCCAGCAGTTACTCGATCGGGCGGGGGCCCTCCGAGCAGTTCTTC
-	TRBV6-5	TRBJ1-6	-	CASRQGRNSPLHF	TGTGCCAGCAGGCAGGGGCGTAATTCACCCCTCCACTTT
once	TRBV4-1	TRBJ2-2	TRBD2	CASSQQAGGLVTGELFF	TGCGCCAGCAGCCAACAAGCGGGGGGGTTGGTAACCGGGGAGCTGTTTTTT
-	TRBV29-1	TRBJ2-1	-	CSAQNNEQFF	TGCAGCGCCCAGAACAATGAGCAGTTCTTC
-	TRBV19	TRBJ1-5	TRBD1	CASTTGGNQPQHF	TGTGCCAGCACAACAGGGGGGAATCAGCCCCAGCATTTT
-	TRBV6-5	TRBJ1-1	-	CASSYSQGKNTEAFF	TGTGCCAGCAGTTATTCCCAGGGGAAAAACACTGAAGCTTTCTTT
-	TRBV7-2	TRBJ2-7	-	CASSSPPRRPDF	TGTGCCAGCAGCTCCCCGCCTCGGCGGCCAGACTTC
-	TRBV5-1	TRBJ1-3	TRBD1	CASSLGQGASGNTIYF	TGCGCCAGCAGCTTGGGGCAGGGGGCCTCTGGAAACACCATATATTTT
-	TRBV7-9	TRBJ1-4	-	CASSQRQPTNEKLFF	TGTGCCAGCAGCCAGAGGCAGCCAACTAATGAAAAACTGTTTTTT
-	TRBV18	TRBJ1-1	-	CASSQQGNTEAFF	TGTGCCAGCTCACAACAGGGGAACACTGAAGCTTTCTTT
-	TRBV7-2	TRBJ1-2	TRBD1	CASSYSGQNYGYTF	TGTGCCAGCAGCTATTCGGGACAGAACTATGGCTACACCTTC
few	TRBV6-1	TRBJ1-2	TRBD1	CASSESAGTGSYGYTF	TGTGCCAGCAGTGAATCCGCCGGGACAGGGTCCTATGGCTACACCTTC
few	TRBV3-1/TRBV3-2	TRBJ2-2	-	CASSQGWGRNTGELFF	TGTGCCAGCAGCCAAGGATGGGGCCGGAACACCGGGGAGCTGTTTTTT
-	TRBV10-1	TRBJ2-1	-	CASSDQVLAPGGLPYNEQFF	TGCGCCAGCAGTGATCAAGTGCTAGCCCCGGGGGGCCTTCCCTACAATGAGCAGTTCTTC
-	TRBV19	TRBJ2-7	-	CASSKTDFYEQYF	TGTGCCAGTAGTAAGACAGACTTTTACGAGCAGTACTTC
-	TRBV5-1	TRBJ2-5	TRBD2	CASSTSGGVETQYF	TGCGCCAGCAGCACTAGCGGGGGGGTGGAGACCCAGTACTTC
-	TRBV4-1	TRBJ1-5	-	CASSQPREGGNQPQHF	TGCGCCAGCAGCCAACCTCGCGAGGGAGGCAATCAGCCCCAGCATTTT
-	TRBV18	TRBJ2-7	TRBD1	CASSPLGQGYEQYF	TGTGCCAGCTCACCTCTGGGACAGGGCTACGAGCAGTACTTC
-	TRBV19	TRBJ1-1	TRBD1	CASSMGQGPGTEAFF	TGTGCCAGTAGTATGGGACAGGGCCCTGGGACTGAAGCTTTCTTT
-	TRBV7-9	TRBJ2-1	-	CASSLGSGGGNEQFF	TGTGCCAGCAGCTTAGGATCGGGCGGAGGGAATGAGCAGTTCTTC
-	TRBV3-1/TRBV3-2	TRBJ2-7	TRBD2	CASSQVAGGPGEQYF	TGTGCCAGCAGCCAAGTAGCGGGGGGCCCGGGCGAGCAGTACTTC
-	TRBV19	TRBJ1-5	TRBD1	CASSRDRGPNQPQHF	TGTGCCAGTAGTCGGGACAGGGGACCGAATCAGCCCCAGCATTTT
-	TRBV5-5	TRBJ2-6	TRBD1	CASSLRAGGLTVSGANVLTF	TGTGCCAGCAGCTTGAGGGCAGGGGGCCTTACCGTCTCTGGGGCCAACGTCCTGACTTTC
-	TRBV14	TRBJ2-3	-	CASSQVYGDGQYF	TGTGCCAGCAGCCAAGTTTACGGGGATGGGCAGTATTTT
once	TRBV18	TRBJ2-5	TRBD1	CASSPRVLGQQETQYF	TGTGCCAGCTCACCACGGGTCTTGGGACAGCAAGAGACCCAGTACTTC
-	TRBV2	TRBJ2-7	-	CASSLQGYEQYF	TGTGCCAGCAGTTTACAGGGTTACGAGCAGTACTTC
-	TRBV5-4	TRBJ1-1	TRBD1	CASSRGQGAGTEAFF	TGTGCCAGCAGCCGCGGACAGGGGGCTGGCACTGAAGCTTTCTTT
-	TRBV9	TRBJ1-4	TRBD1	CASSVLGGSNEKLFF	TGTGCCAGCAGCGTTTTAGGGGGCTCTAATGAAAAACTGTTTTTT
-	TRBV7-2	TRBJ1-1	TRBD1	CASSSWDRGLIEAFF	TGTGCCAGCAGCTCCTGGGACAGGGGGCTGATTGAAGCTTTCTTT
few	TRBV4-2	TRBJ2-1	-	CASSITPSSSYNEQFF	TGTGCCAGCAGCATAACCCCTTCGAGCTCCTACAATGAGCAGTTCTTC